The 9 T cell receptor beta chains reported below all come from one sample, sequenced in a study of blood T cell repertoires in COVID-19. Only in-frame clones appear in the TCRdb table, and some are missing; sequencing was by immunoSEQ multiplex PCR. The repertoire holds tens of thousands of clones, with roughly 82% as singletons. The sequenced sample consisted of peripheral blood. These receptors were obtained from a man aged 45 to 65 with active or convalescent COVID-19.

There are many counts of this clone. V and J are TRBV5-1 and TRBJ2-2; D remains ambiguous. This CDR3 is 14 amino acids long. Germline CDR1 is SGHRS and CDR2 is YFSETQ. V was clipped by 4 bases and J by 3 bases, with 10 bases between them. CDR3 in amino acids: CASSGRPDTGELFF. For the CDR3, the DNA is TGCGCCAGCAGCGGCCGTCCCGACACCGGGGAGCTGTTTTTT.

This chain links TRBV7-2 with TRBJ1-1; tentatively, D is TRBD1 (5 bases). Germline V gene data show CDR1 as SGHTA and CDR2 as FQGNSA. V lost 1 base and J 5 bases, leaving 8 bases between the germline ends. The CDR3 spans 13 residues. CDR3 sequence reads: CASSLGQGTEAFF. CDR3 sequence (DNA): TGTGCCAGCAGCTTAGGCCAGGGAACTGAAGCTTTCTTT.

The gene calls are TRBV29-1 and TRBJ2-7; possibly TRBD1 for D (5 bases). The ends were cut back, 6 bases at V and 4 bases at J, with 10 bases in the middle. Germline values: CDR1 SQVTM, CDR2 ANQGSEA. There are 11 residues in the CDR3. The CDR3 is CSVGDRYEQYV. The DNA of the CDR3 is TGCAGCGTAGGAGACAGATACGAGCAGTACGTC.

This chain's CDR3 is CASSLARLAIVNEQFF. The DNA for the CDR3 is TGTGCCAGCAGCTTAGCGAGACTAGCGATTGTGAATGAGCAGTTCTTC. V and J are TRBV7-2 and TRBJ2-1, with 8 bases lining up with TRBD2. The CDR3 runs 16 residues. V shed 0 bases, J shed 7 bases, and the junction held 8 bases outside the gene matches. Germline values: CDR1 SGHTA, CDR2 FQGNSA. Full variable domain (outside the CDR3, taken from reference TRBV7-2 and TRBJ2-1): GAGVSQSPSNKVTEKGKDVELRCDPISGHTALYWYRQSLGQGLEFLIYFQGNSAPDKSGLPSDRFSAERTGGSVSTLTIQRTQQEDSAVYLCASSLARLAIVNEQFFGPGTRLTVL.

This clone was seen a few times. One end of the junction is discordant with germline, which a read error may explain. The chain joins TRBV7-6 to TRBJ2-3, with 9 bases matching TRBD2. CDR3 size: 15 residues. Germline V lookup: CDR1 SGHVS, CDR2 FNYEAQ. DNA for the CDR3: TGTGCCAGCTGCTTTGCGGGCGGGGGGGGAGATACGCAGTATTTT. Its translation: CASCFAGGGGDTQYF.

CDR3 region: CASSLAGQGFNEQFF. CDR3 in DNA: TGCGCCAGCAGCTTGGCGGGACAAGGGTTTAATGAGCAGTTCTTC. The rearrangement joins TRBV5-1 to TRBJ2-1; D possibly corresponds to TRBD1 (6 bases). Germline V gene sequence: CDR1 SGHRS, CDR2 YFSETQ. Trimming cost V 0 bases and J 7 bases, with 14 bases left between them. The CDR3 sequence is 15 residues long.

V usage is TRBV24-1 and J usage is TRBJ2-5, with 9 bases aligning to TRBD1. CDR3 length: 15 residues. With V trimmed by 7 bases and J by 1 base, 6 bases remained unmatched. Germline CDR1 is KGHDR and CDR2 is SFDVKD. CDR3 amino acids: CATSGPTGGQETQYF. The CDR3 DNA is TGTGCCACCAGCGGACCGACAGGGGGCCAAGAGACCCAGTACTTC.

The genes are TRBV11-2 and TRBJ1-1; TRBD1 aligns across 12 bases. The ends lost 2 bases at V and 11 bases at J; junction bases unmatched: 18. CDR1 is SGHAT, CDR2 FQNNGV, per germline. This CDR3 region has 18 residues. The CDR3 DNA follows: TGTGCCAGCAGCTTAACTAATCGCAATCCTAGGGACAGGGGGCATGCTTTCTTT. This encodes CASSLTNRNPRDRGHAFF.

In the case of this clone: Other DNA sequences from this sample encode an identical CDR3 as well. This sequence joins TRBV20-1 and TRBJ2-7; D remains unclear. Per germline, CDR1 DFQATT and CDR2 SNEGSKA (reference sequence). The length of the CDR3 is 11 residues. With 5 bases removed from V and 5 bases from J, the gap between germline ends came to 10 bases. The CDR3 reads CSARSGHEQYV. DNA of the CDR3: TGCAGTGCTCGATCTGGGCACGAGCAGTACGTC.